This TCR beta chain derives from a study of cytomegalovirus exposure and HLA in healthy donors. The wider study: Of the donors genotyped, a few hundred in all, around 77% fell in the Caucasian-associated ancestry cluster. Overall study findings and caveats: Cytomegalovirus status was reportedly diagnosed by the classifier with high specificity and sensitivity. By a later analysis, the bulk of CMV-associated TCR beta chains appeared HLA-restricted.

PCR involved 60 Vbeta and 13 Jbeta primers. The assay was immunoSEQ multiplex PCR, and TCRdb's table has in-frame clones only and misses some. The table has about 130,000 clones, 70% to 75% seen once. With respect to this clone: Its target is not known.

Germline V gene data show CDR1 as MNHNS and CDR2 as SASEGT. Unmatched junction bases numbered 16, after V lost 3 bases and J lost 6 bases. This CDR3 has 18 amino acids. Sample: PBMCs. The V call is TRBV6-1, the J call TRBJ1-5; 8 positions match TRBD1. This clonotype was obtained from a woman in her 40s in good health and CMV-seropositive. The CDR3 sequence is CASSDATSLAGGLQPQHF. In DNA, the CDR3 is TGTGCCAGCAGTGATGCCACGAGCCTGGCAGGGGGCCTTCAGCCCCAGCATTTT.